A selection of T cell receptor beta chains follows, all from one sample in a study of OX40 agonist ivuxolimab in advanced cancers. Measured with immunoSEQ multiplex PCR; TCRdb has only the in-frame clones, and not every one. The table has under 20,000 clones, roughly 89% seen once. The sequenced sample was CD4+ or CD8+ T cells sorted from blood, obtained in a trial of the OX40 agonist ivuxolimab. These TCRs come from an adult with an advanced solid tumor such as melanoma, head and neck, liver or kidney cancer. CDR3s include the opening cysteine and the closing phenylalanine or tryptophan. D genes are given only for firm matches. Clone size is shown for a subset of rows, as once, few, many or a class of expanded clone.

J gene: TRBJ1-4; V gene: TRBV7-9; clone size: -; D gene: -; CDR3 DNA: TGTGCCAGCAGTCCGGGGATGACTAATGAAAAACTGTTTTTT; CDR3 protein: CASSPGMTNEKLFF
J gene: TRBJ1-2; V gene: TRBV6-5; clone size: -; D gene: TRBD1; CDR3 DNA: TGTGCCGCGACAGGGGGCTGGGATGGCTACACCTTC; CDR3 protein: CAATGGWDGYTF
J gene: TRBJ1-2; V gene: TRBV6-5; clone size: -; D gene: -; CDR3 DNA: TGTGCCAGCAGACCCGACCGAGACTATAACTATGGCTACACCTTC; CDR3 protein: CASRPDRDYNYGYTF
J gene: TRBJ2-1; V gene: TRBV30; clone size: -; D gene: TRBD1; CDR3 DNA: TGTGCCTGGAACGGACAGGACAATGAGCAGTTCTTC; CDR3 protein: CAWNGQDNEQFF
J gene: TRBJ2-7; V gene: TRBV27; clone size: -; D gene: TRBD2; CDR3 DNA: TGTGCCAGCAGTCATCTAGCGGGGGGGCCGGTGGAGCAGTACTTC; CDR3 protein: CASSHLAGGPVEQYF
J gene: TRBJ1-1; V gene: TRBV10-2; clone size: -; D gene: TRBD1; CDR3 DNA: TGCGCCAGCAAGCATCAGGGGGTCTTCACTGAAGCTTTCTTT; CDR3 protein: CASKHQGVFTEAFF
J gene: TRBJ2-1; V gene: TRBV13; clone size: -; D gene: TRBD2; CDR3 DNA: TGTGCCAGCAGCCAAGGACTAGCGGGGGCCCATGAGCAGTTCTTC; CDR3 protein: CASSQGLAGAHEQFF
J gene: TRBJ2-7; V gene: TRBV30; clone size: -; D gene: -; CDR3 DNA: TGTGCCTGGAGCCCCCAGGACGAGCAGTACTTC; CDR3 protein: CAWSPQDEQYF
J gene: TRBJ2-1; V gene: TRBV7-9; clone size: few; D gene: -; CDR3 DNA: TGTGCCAGCAGCTTAGAAGGTTCTTCGGTCTATGAGCAGTTCTTC; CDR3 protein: CASSLEGSSVYEQFF
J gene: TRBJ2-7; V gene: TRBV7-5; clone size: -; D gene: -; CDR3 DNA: TGTGCCAGCAGCTTAGAGGTGGACTCGGACGAGCAGTACTTC; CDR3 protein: CASSLEVDSDEQYF
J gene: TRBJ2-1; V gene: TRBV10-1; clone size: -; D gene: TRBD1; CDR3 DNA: TGCGCCAGCAACGGACAGGGGGCACATGAGCAGTTCTTC; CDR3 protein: CASNGQGAHEQFF
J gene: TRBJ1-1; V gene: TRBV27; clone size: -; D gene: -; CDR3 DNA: TGTGCCAGCAGTTTAGGAGGGGCCACTGAAGCTTTCTTT; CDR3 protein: CASSLGGATEAFF
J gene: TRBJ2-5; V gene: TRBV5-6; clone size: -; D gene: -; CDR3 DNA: TGTGCCAGCAGCTGGGGGGACAGATTCCAAGAGACCCAGTACTTC; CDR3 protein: CASSWGDRFQETQYF
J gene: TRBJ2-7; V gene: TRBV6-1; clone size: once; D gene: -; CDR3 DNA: TGTGCCAGCAGTGAAATTCCAGGGGTGGGAGACGAGCAGTACTTC; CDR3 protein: CASSEIPGVGDEQYF
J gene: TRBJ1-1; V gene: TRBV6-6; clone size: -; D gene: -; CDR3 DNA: TGTGCCAGCTTGAACACTGAAGCTTTCTTT; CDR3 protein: CASLNTEAFF
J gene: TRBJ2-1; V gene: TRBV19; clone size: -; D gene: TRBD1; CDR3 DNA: TGTGCCAGTGCCGGGACAGGGGAAAACAATGAGCAGTTCTTC; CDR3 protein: CASAGTGENNEQFF
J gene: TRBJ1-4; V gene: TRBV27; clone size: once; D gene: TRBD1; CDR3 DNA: TGTGCCAGCCCCGGACAGGGGGACGCGAGTGGGGAAAAACTGTTTTTT; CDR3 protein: CASPGQGDASGEKLFF
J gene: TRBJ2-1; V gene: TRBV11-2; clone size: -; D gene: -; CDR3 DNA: TGTGCCAGCAGCGTCACCGTCACACTCAATGAGCAGTTCTTC; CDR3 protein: CASSVTVTLNEQFF
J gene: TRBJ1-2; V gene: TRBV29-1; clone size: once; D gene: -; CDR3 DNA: TGCAGCGTTGAACAGGTCGCGAATAACTATGGCTACACCTTC; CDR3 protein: CSVEQVANNYGYTF
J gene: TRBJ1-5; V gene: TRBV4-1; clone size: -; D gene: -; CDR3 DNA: TGCGCCAGCAGCACACGACAGACTAGCAATCAGCCCCAGCATTTT; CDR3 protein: CASSTRQTSNQPQHF
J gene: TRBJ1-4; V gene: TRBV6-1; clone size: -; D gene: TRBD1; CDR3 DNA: TGTGCCAGCAGTGAATATGGGACAGGCCAACCTAATGAAAAACTGTTTTTT; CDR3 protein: CASSEYGTGQPNEKLFF
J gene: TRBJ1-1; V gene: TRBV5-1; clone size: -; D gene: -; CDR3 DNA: TGCGCCAGCAGCTTTGCCTACCGATTGAACACTGAAGCTTTCTTT; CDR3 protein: CASSFAYRLNTEAFF
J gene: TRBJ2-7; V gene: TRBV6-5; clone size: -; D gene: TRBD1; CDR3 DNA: TGTGCCAGCAGTTACCGGACAGGGAACCTCCCCTACGAGCAGTACTTC; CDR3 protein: CASSYRTGNLPYEQYF
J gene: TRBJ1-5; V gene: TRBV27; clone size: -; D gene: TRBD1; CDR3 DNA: TGTGCCAGCAGCTCCGGGGGACAGACCTTCAATCAGCCCCAGCATTTT; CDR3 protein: CASSSGGQTFNQPQHF
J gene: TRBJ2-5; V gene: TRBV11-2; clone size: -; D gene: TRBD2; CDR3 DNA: TGTGCCAGCAGCTTAGTGGCTAGCGGGGGACAGACCCAGTACTTC; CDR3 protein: CASSLVASGGQTQYF
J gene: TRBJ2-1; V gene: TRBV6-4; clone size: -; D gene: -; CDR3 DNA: TGTGCCAGCAGTGACTCTGGCGGATACAATGAGCAGTTCTTC; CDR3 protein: CASSDSGGYNEQFF
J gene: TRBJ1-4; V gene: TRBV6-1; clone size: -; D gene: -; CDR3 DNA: TGTGCCAGCAGGAGAGGGACAACGGGTGAAAAACTGTTTTTT; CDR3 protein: CASRRGTTGEKLFF
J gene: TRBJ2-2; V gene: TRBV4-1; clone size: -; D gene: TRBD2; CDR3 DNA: TGCGCCAGCAGCCAGCCCCTAGCGGGAGGGGAAATCGGGGAGCTGTTTTTT; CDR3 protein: CASSQPLAGGEIGELFF
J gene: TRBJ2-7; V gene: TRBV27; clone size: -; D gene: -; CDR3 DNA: TGTGCCAGCAGTTTTGACAGTGATTCCTACGAGCAGTACTTC; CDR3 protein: CASSFDSDSYEQYF
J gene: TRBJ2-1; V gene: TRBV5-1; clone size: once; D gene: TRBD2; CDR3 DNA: TGCGCCAGCAGCTCTGGACTAGGGAACAATGAGCAGTTCTTC; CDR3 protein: CASSSGLGNNEQFF
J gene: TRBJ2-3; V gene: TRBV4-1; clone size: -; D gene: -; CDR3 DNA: TGCGCCAGCAGCCTCGAGCGCACAGATACGCAGTATTTT; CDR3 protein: CASSLERTDTQYF
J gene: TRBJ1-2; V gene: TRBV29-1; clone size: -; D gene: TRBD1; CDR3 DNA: TGCAGCGTTGGCCGCTCGACAGGGGGCGCCGACTATGGCTACACCTTC; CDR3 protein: CSVGRSTGGADYGYTF
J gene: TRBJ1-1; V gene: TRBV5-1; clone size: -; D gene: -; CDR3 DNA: TGCGCCAGTTTGGGCAGGAACACTGAAGCTTTCTTT; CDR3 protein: CASLGRNTEAFF
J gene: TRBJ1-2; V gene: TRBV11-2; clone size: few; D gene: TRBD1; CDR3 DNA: TGTGCCAGCAGCTTAGTCACAGGGGGCGCGGTGCATGGCTACACCTTC; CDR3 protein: CASSLVTGGAVHGYTF
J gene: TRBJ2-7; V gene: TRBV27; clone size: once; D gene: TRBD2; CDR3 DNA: TGTGCCAGCAGACCCCTGGGGGGGATGAACGAGCAGTACTTC; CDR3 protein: CASRPLGGMNEQYF
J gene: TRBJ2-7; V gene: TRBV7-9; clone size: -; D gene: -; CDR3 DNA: TGTGCCAGCAGCTTCGGGCCATCCCTCGGTCACTACGAGCAGTACTTC; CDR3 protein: CASSFGPSLGHYEQYF
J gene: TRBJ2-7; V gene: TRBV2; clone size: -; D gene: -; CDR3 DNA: TGTGCCAGCAGTGAGTGGACAACAGACGGCGAGCAGTACTTC; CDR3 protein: CASSEWTTDGEQYF
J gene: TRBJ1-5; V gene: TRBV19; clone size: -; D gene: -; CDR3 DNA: TGTGCCAGCGGGCCCCGAGGAAATCAGCCCCAGCATTTT; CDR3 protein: CASGPRGNQPQHF
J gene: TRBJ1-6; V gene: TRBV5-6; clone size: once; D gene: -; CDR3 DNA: TGTGCCAGCAGCTTGGCTCAGACTTCCCACCCCTATAATTCACCCCTCCACTTT; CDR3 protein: CASSLAQTSHPYNSPLHF
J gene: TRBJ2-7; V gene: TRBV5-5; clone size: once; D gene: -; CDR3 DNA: TGTGCCAGCTCAGGACTGACCTACGAGCAGTACTTC; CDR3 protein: CASSGLTYEQYF
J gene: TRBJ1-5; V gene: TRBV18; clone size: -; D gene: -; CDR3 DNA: TGTGCCAGCTCACCCGTTTTGGGACAGCCCCAGCATTTT; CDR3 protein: CASSPVLGQPQHF
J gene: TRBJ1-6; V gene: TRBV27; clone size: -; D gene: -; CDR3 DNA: TGTGCCCCCCCTCGAAGGGGGGAATCACCCCTCCACTTT; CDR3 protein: CAPPRRGESPLHF
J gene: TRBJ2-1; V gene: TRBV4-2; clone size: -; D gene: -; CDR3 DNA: TGTGCCAGCAGCCAAGTGCGTATCAATGAGCAGTTCTTC; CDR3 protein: CASSQVRINEQFF
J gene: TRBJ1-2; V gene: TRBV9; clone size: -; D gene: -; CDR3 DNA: TGTGCCAGCAGCGTAGTAGAGGAGCCCCTGGGCTATGGCTACACCTTC; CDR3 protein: CASSVVEEPLGYGYTF
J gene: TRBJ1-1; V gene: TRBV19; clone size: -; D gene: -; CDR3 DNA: TGTGCCAGTAGTATCGTGACCGACACTGAAGCTTTCTTT; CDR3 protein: CASSIVTDTEAFF
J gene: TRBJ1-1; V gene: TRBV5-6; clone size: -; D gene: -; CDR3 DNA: TGTGCCAGCAGCCCAGGGTTCATGAACACTGAAGCTTTCTTT; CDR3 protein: CASSPGFMNTEAFF
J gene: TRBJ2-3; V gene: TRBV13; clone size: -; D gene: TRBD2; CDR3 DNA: TGTGCCAGTACCATCTCGGGACTAGCGACAGATACGCAGTATTTT; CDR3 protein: CASTISGLATDTQYF
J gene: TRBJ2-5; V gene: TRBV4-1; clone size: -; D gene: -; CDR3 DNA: TGCGCCAGCAGCCATTCTGGGGAAGAGACCCAGTACTTC; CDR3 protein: CASSHSGEETQYF
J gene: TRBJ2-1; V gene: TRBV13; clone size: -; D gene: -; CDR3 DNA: TGTGCCAGCACAGACAGCGCCGAGGAGCAGTTCTTC; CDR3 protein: CASTDSAEEQFF
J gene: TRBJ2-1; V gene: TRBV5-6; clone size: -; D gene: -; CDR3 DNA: TGTGCCAGCAGCCCGGTGGTGGTGGGCTACAATGAGCAGTTCTTC; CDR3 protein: CASSPVVVGYNEQFF
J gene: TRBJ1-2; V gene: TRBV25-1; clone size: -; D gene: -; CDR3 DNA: TGTGCCAGCACCGCAAATATAAGGGGTGGCTACACCTTC; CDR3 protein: CASTANIRGGYTF
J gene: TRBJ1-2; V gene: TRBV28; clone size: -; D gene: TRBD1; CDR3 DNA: TGTGCCAGCAGTCCAAGGGGGCGTCACTATGGCTACACCTTC; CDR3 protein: CASSPRGRHYGYTF
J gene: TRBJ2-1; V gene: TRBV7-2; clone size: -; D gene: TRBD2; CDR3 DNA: TGTGCCAGCAGTCCAGGGCCTAGCGGGCACAATGAGCAGTTCTTC; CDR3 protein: CASSPGPSGHNEQFF